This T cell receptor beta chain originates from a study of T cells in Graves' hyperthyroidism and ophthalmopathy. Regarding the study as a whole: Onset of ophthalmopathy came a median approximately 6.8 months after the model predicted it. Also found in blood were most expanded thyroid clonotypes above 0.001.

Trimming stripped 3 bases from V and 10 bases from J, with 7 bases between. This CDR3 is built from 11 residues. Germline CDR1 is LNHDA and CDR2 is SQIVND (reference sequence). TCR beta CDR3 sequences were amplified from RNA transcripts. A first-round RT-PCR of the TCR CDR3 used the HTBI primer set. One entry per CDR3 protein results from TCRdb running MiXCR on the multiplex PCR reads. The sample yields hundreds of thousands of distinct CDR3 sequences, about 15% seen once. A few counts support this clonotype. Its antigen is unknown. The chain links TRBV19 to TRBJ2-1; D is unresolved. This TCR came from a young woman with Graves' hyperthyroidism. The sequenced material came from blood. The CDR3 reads CASSILGEQFF. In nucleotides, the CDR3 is TGTGCCAGTAGTATCCTTGGGGAGCAGTTCTTC.